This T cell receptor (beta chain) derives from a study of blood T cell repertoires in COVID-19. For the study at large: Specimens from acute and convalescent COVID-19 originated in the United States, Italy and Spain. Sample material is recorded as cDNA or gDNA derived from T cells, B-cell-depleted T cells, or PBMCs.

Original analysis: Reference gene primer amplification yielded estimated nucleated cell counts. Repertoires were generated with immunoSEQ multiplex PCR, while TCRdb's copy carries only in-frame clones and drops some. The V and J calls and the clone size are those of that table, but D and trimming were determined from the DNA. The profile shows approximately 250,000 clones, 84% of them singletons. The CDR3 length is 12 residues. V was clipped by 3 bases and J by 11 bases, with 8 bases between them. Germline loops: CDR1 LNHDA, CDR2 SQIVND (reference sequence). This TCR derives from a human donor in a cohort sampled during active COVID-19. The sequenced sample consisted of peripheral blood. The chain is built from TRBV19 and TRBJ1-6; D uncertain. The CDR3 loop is CASSIHSAPLHF. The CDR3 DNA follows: TGTGCCAGTAGTATTCACAGTGCACCCCTCCACTTT.